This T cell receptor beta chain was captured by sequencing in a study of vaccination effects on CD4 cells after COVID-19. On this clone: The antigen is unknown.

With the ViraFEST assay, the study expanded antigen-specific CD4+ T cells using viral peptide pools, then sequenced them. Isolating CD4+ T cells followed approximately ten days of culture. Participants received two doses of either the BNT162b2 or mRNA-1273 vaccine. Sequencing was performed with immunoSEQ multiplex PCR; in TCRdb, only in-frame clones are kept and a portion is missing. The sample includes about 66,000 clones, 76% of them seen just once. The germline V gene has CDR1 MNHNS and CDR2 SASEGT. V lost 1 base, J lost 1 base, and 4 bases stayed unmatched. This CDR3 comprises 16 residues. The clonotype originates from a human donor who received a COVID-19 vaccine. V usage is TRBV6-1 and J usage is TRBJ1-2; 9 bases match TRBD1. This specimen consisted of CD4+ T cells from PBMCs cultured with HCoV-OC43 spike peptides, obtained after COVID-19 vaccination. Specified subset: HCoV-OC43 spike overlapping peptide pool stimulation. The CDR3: CASSEVWTGDNYGYTF. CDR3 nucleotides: TGTGCCAGCAGTGAAGTCTGGACAGGGGATAACTATGGCTACACCTTC.